Below, 3 T cell receptor beta chains from the same sample are listed, as sequenced in a study of blood T cell repertoires in COVID-19. Measured with immunoSEQ multiplex PCR; TCRdb has only the in-frame clones, and not every one. The sample includes about 95,000 clones, about 87% of them seen just once. What was sequenced was peripheral blood. Receptors were obtained from a human donor in a cohort sampled during active COVID-19.

The chain is built from TRBV19 and TRBJ1-1; 7 nucleotides line up with TRBD1. Germline V gene lookup returns CDR1 LNHDA and CDR2 SQIVND (reference sequence). V gave up 3 bases and J gave up 2 bases; unmatched junction bases: 12. The CDR3 sequence is 17 residues long. CDR3 coding DNA: TGTGCCAGTAGTATTCGGTCCTCAGGGGGGTCAAACACTGAAGCTTTCTTT. Translating it yields CASSIRSSGGSNTEAFF.

CDR3 in DNA: TGCAGCGCAACCGGCCGGACTAGCGGGGGTTACGGGGAGCTGTTTTTT. It translates to CSATGRTSGGYGELFF. The rearrangement uses TRBV29-1 and TRBJ2-2; the match to TRBD2 covers 13 bases. There are 16 residues in the CDR3. V dropped 7 bases and J dropped 7; count of bases not matched to a gene: 12. CDR1 SQVTM and CDR2 ANQGSEA come from the germline V gene.

The chain carries TRBV7-2 and TRBJ1-2, with D perhaps matching TRBD1 (6 bases). V was shortened by 0 bases and J by 5 bases, with 10 bases between the two germline ends. Looked up from germline, CDR1 is SGHTA and CDR2 is FQGNSA. This CDR3 region has 14 residues. The CDR3, as DNA: TGTGCCAGCAGCTTAGCGGGGACAAAGTATGGCTACACCTTC. Protein sequence: CASSLAGTKYGYTF.